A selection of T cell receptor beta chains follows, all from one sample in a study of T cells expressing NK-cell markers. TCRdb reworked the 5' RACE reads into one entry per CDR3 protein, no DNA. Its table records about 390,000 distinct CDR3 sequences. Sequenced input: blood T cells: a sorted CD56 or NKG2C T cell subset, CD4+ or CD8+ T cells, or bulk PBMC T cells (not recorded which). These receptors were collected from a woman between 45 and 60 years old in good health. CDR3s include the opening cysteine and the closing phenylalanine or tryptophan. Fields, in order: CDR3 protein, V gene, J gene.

cdr3_aa: CASSPRLRANSYNEQFF
v_call: TRBV12-3/TRBV12-4
j_call: TRBJ2-1

cdr3_aa: CASSQEGLNNEQFF
v_call: TRBV4-1
j_call: TRBJ2-1

cdr3_aa: CASSVEAGNTEAFF
v_call: TRBV9
j_call: TRBJ1-1

cdr3_aa: CASSYHPRLNTGELFF
v_call: TRBV6-2/TRBV6-3
j_call: TRBJ2-2

cdr3_aa: CASSLAGTTSQETQYF
v_call: TRBV5-1
j_call: TRBJ2-5

cdr3_aa: CASSEAVGGGNTEAFF
v_call: TRBV6-1
j_call: TRBJ1-1

cdr3_aa: CSARIIAAAGTQYF
v_call: TRBV20-1
j_call: TRBJ2-5

cdr3_aa: CASSQAGSTNEKLFF
v_call: TRBV6-5
j_call: TRBJ1-4

cdr3_aa: CASSSGTGGGRKGYTF
v_call: TRBV7-9
j_call: TRBJ1-2

cdr3_aa: CSVRSAGEQFF
v_call: TRBV29-1
j_call: TRBJ2-1

cdr3_aa: CSAGSPPWTLGETQYF
v_call: TRBV29-1
j_call: TRBJ2-5

cdr3_aa: CSARLAGGMNEQFF
v_call: TRBV20-1
j_call: TRBJ2-1

cdr3_aa: CASSFGQGGSYGYTF
v_call: TRBV28
j_call: TRBJ1-2

cdr3_aa: CATSDFMNGYTF
v_call: TRBV24-1
j_call: TRBJ1-2

cdr3_aa: CSRALGLGVHNEQFF
v_call: TRBV20-1
j_call: TRBJ2-1

cdr3_aa: CASRGQSAANEQFF
v_call: TRBV6-5
j_call: TRBJ2-1

cdr3_aa: CASSLTNSPLHF
v_call: TRBV6-5
j_call: TRBJ1-6

cdr3_aa: CATSRVPGQIMNTEAFF
v_call: TRBV15
j_call: TRBJ1-1